A selection of T cell receptor beta chains follows, all from one sample in a study of cytomegalovirus exposure and HLA in healthy donors. Profiled with immunoSEQ multiplex PCR; TCRdb holds only in-frame clones, not every one. The sample's table shows 150,000 to 250,000 clones. The sequencing input was PBMCs. The receptors originated from a boy aged 5-17 years in good health and CMV-seronegative. The CDR3 runs from the conserved cysteine through the conserved F or W. D genes are given only for firm matches.

D gene	V gene	J gene	CDR3 protein	CDR3 DNA
TRBD2	TRBV5-1	TRBJ2-7	CASSLAPTSGVYEQYF	TGCGCCAGCAGCTTGGCACCTACTAGCGGGGTATACGAGCAGTACTTC
NA	TRBV7-3	TRBJ2-5	CASSDSYRSAGETQYF	TGTGCCAGCAGCGATTCCTACAGGTCTGCTGGCGAGACCCAGTACTTC
NA	TRBV5-1	TRBJ2-5	CASSWAGLAVRQETQYF	TGCGCCAGCAGCTGGGCAGGGCTGGCGGTAAGGCAAGAGACCCAGTACTTC
TRBD1	TRBV30	TRBJ2-7	CAWSPFGQGHAEQYF	TGTGCCTGGAGCCCGTTTGGACAGGGTCACGCCGAGCAGTACTTC
NA	TRBV30	TRBJ1-1	CAWSGRGTEAFF	TGTGCCTGGAGTGGAAGGGGCACTGAAGCTTTCTTT
NA	TRBV27	TRBJ1-5	CASRGLTGNQPQHF	TGTGCCAGCAGAGGGCTGACGGGGAATCAGCCCCAGCATTTT
TRBD2	TRBV4-2	TRBJ2-3	CASSPDLSGGPKGERAQYF	TGTGCCAGCAGCCCGGATCTATCGGGGGGGCCCAAGGGAGAAAGGGCGCAGTATTTT
NA	TRBV5-8	TRBJ1-2	CASSRRGVGYTF	TGTGCCAGCAGCCGACGGGGGGTTGGCTACACCTTC
TRBD2	TRBV5-6	TRBJ2-5	CASSSIFRGGEETQYF	TGTGCCAGCAGCTCCATTTTCCGCGGGGGGGAAGAGACCCAGTACTTC
TRBD1	TRBV19	TRBJ1-6	CASSIDRENSPLHF	TGTGCCAGTTCGATCGACAGGGAAAATTCACCCCTCCACTTT
NA	TRBV5-1	TRBJ2-5	CASSLQGYQETQYF	TGCGCCAGCAGCTTGCAGGGGTATCAAGAGACCCAGTACTTC
TRBD1	TRBV5-5	TRBJ1-1	CASSLVQGLNTEAFF	TGTGCCAGCAGCTTGGTACAGGGGCTGAACACTGAAGCTTTCTTT